Below are 20 T cell receptor beta chains sequenced from a single sample in a study of shared clonotypes between healthy human individuals. The data were produced by immunoSEQ multiplex PCR, yet TCRdb's version contains in-frame clones alone and is incomplete. The data contain around 1.9 million clones, around 93% of them singletons. Positive CCR7 selection of CD45RO-negative cells yielded the naive CD8 cells, and terminally differentiated effector memory CD45RA+ cells were excluded. The sequencing input was naive CD8+ T cells from PBMCs. Receptors originate from a young man in good health. Some clones in this sample may be carry-over from other donors' samples.

The chain employs TRBV28 and TRBJ2-2, with a tentative D call TRBD1 (7 bases). Trimming removed 5 bases from V and 6 bases from J, with 19 bases in between. The CDR3 contains 16 residues. Per germline, CDR1 MDHEN and CDR2 SYDVKM. Written as DNA, the CDR3 is TGTGCCAGCAGTGCCGGGGGTTGGCAGGGGGCCGGGGAGCTGTTTTTT. Amino acids: CASSAGGWQGAGELFF.

V gene TRBV13 combines with J gene TRBJ2-2; tentative D call: TRBD1 (5 bases). The V end lost 0 bases, the J end lost 5 bases, and 13 bases lay between the germline ends. Germline CDR1 is PRHDT and CDR2 is FYEKMQ (reference sequence). This CDR3 region has 16 residues. The CDR3 loop reads CASSLGVRADTGELFF. The CDR3 region has the DNA TGTGCCAGCAGCTTAGGGGTCAGGGCGGATACCGGGGAGCTGTTTTTT.

J is TRBJ1-2 and V is TRBV28; D gene unclear. The CDR3 covers 14 residues. The V end was cut by 4 bases, the J end by 0 bases, with 9 bases between. Germline V gives CDR1 MDHEN, CDR2 SYDVKM. The DNA of the CDR3 is TGTGCCAGCAGTTCTGGACGGACTAACTATGGCTACACCTTC. Translation gives CASSSGRTNYGYTF.

V usage is TRBV9 and J usage is TRBJ2-7; no clear D. In germline, CDR1 is SGDLS, CDR2 YYNGEE. The CDR3 extends over 15 amino acids. Trimming stripped 0 bases from V and 3 bases from J, with 13 bases between. CDR3 sequence reads: CASSVEGGLYYEQYF. In DNA form, the CDR3 reads TGTGCCAGCAGCGTAGAGGGTGGTCTATACTACGAGCAGTACTTC.

This chain connects TRBV7-9 to TRBJ2-3, with D uncertain. The CDR3 contains 15 residues. V dropped 1 base and J dropped 2 bases, with 10 bases sitting between them. Germline CDR1 SEHNR, CDR2 FQNEAQ (reference sequence). CDR3 DNA sequence: TGTGCCAGCAGCTTAGTTGTGGCGGACACAGATACGCAGTATTTT. This encodes CASSLVVADTDTQYF.

The V gene is TRBV5-1, the J gene TRBJ2-1; a weak D match, TRBD1 (6 bases). The CDR3 extends over 13 amino acids. Germline V gene data show CDR1 as SGHRS and CDR2 as YFSETQ. Trimming took 2 bases from V and 13 from J, leaving 16 bases between them. CDR3 DNA sequence: TGCGCCAGCAGCTTCGAAAACAGGGTAGGCCAGTTCTTC. Protein product: CASSFENRVGQFF.

The rearrangement joins TRBV11-2 to TRBJ1-1, with D perhaps matching TRBD1 (5 bases). CDR3 size: 16 residues. The germline CDR1 and CDR2 sequences are SGHAT and FQNNGV. The V end lost 1 base, the J end lost 3 bases, and 15 bases lay between the germline ends. The CDR3 is CASSLATGGRDTEAFF. CDR3 nucleotides: TGTGCCAGCAGCTTAGCCACAGGAGGTCGGGACACTGAAGCTTTCTTT.

The chain carries TRBV29-1 and TRBJ2-5, with 9 bases that match TRBD2. Per germline, CDR1 SQVTM and CDR2 ANQGSEA. The CDR3 covers 14 residues. The CDR3 reads CRGPRLAVQETQYF. The DNA for the CDR3 is TGCAGGGGGCCTCGACTAGCGGTCCAAGAGACCCAGTACTTC.

The chain carries TRBV14 and TRBJ2-1; 9 bases map to TRBD2. This CDR3 region has 17 residues. V lost 0 bases and J lost 1; bases outside the gene matches: 4. Germline-derived CDR1 and CDR2 are SGHDN and FVKESK. This CDR3 is CASSQDSSGTSYNEQFF. In nucleotides, the CDR3 is TGTGCCAGCAGCCAAGATTCTAGCGGGACTTCCTACAATGAGCAGTTCTTC.

The rearrangement uses TRBV11-2 and TRBJ2-1, with 13 nucleotides matching TRBD2. The CDR3 contains 16 residues. V shed 1 base and J 10 bases; nucleotides not matched to a gene: 7. From germline, CDR1 is SGHAT and CDR2 FQNNGV. CDR3 residues: CASSLVPGLAGEEQFF. The CDR3 DNA is TGTGCCAGCAGCTTAGTCCCCGGACTAGCGGGAGAAGAGCAGTTCTTC.

This rearrangement joins TRBV5-6 to TRBJ2-7; a weak D match, TRBD1 (5 bases). The CDR3 runs to 12 residues. Trimming pared 4 bases from V and 5 bases from J, leaving 10 bases between. Germline CDR1 reads SGHDT; CDR2 reads YYEEEE. CDR3 in amino acids: CASSLGVNEQYF. The CDR3 DNA reads as TGTGCCAGCAGCCTAGGGGTAAACGAGCAGTACTTC.

This rearrangement joins TRBV11-2 to TRBJ2-7; possibly TRBD1 for D (6 bases). The CDR3 consists of 15 residues. V lost 1 base and J lost 3, with 13 bases in between. Germline assignment: CDR1 SGHAT and CDR2 FQNNGV. CDR3 region: CASSLVDRQDYEQYF. The CDR3 coding sequence is TGTGCCAGCAGCTTAGTTGACAGGCAGGACTACGAGCAGTACTTC.

This chain links TRBV7-9 with TRBJ2-3, with 11 bases matching TRBD2. This CDR3 is 17 amino acids long. CDR1 is SEHNR and CDR2 is FQNEAQ in the germline V gene (reference sequence). Germline trimming cut 5 bases from V and 6 bases from J; bases unmatched to any gene: 13. The CDR3 DNA reads as TGTGCCAGCAGCGGATCATCTAGCGGGAGGAAAAGGGATACGCAGTATTTT. It is translated as CASSGSSSGRKRDTQYF.

The CDR3 DNA follows: TGTGCCAGCAGCCCCCTTTTTCATTTAGCCCAGTACTTC. It yields the protein CASSPLFHLAQYF. The J gene is TRBJ2-5, the V gene TRBV27, with no clear D. CDR1 is MNHEY, CDR2 SMNVEV, per germline (reference sequence). The ends were cut back, 6 bases at V and 9 bases at J, with 17 bases in the middle. This CDR3 contains 13 residues.

The V and J genes are TRBV7-8 and TRBJ1-1; D is possibly TRBD1 (5 bases). CDR1 SGHVS and CDR2 FQNEAQ come from the germline V gene. The CDR3 extends over 16 amino acids. V was cut by 5 bases and J by 0 bases, with 16 bases left in between. CDR3 residues: CASSPTLGGLNTEAFF. CDR3 bases: TGTGCCAGCAGCCCCACCCTGGGGGGACTGAACACTGAAGCTTTCTTT.

V and J are TRBV27 and TRBJ2-7; D may match TRBD1 or TRBD2 (5 bases each). CDR1 MNHEY and CDR2 SMNVEV come from the germline V gene (reference sequence). V was clipped by 6 bases and J by 3 bases, with 15 bases between them. This CDR3 region has 14 residues. The CDR3 reads CASSHRGTLYEQYF. CDR3 DNA sequence: TGTGCCAGCAGCCACAGAGGGACCCTCTACGAGCAGTACTTC.

This clone has just a few counts. V and J are TRBV14 and TRBJ1-4; 9 bases line up with TRBD1. CDR1 SGHDN and CDR2 FVKESK come from the germline V gene. The V and J ends lost 4 bases and 10 bases, in that order; junction bases with no gene match: 7. The CDR3 totals 14 residues. CDR3: CASSPRDRAGKLFF. The CDR3 DNA reads as TGTGCCAGCAGCCCCAGGGACAGGGCCGGAAAACTGTTTTTT. The entire variable domain, with the rest obtained from reference TRBV14 and TRBJ1-4, is as follows: EAGVTQFPSHSVIEKGQTVTLRCDPISGHDNLYWYRRVMGKEIKFLLHFVKESKQDESGMPNNRFLAERTGGTYSTLKVQPAELEDSGVYFCASSPRDRAGKLFFGSGTQLSVL.

The chain links TRBV29-1 to TRBJ1-2, with no clear D. The germline V gene encodes CDR1 SQVTM and CDR2 ANQGSEA. The CDR3 totals 11 residues. V was cut by 6 bases and J by 0 bases, with 5 bases left in between. The CDR3 sequence: CSVLANYGYTF. CDR3 coding DNA: TGCAGCGTCCTTGCTAACTATGGCTACACCTTC.

J is TRBJ2-7 and V is TRBV28, with a tentative D call TRBD2 (6 bases). V was cut by 4 bases and J by 2 bases, with 15 bases left in between. Germline loops: CDR1 MDHEN, CDR2 SYDVKM. This CDR3 is 15 amino acids long. CDR3 nucleotides: TGTGCCAGCAGTTCTGATACCGGGACTGCCTACGAGCAGTACTTC. As protein: CASSSDTGTAYEQYF.

This chain connects TRBV27 to TRBJ1-2; 11 bases fit TRBD1. The CDR3 is made up of 15 amino acids. V was clipped by 3 bases and J by 3 bases; unmatched bases: 3. CDR1 and CDR2 (germline): MNHEY, SMNVEV (reference sequence). CDR3: CASSLGTGGYYGYTF. CDR3 nucleotides: TGTGCCAGCAGTTTGGGGACAGGGGGTTACTATGGCTACACCTTC.